Listed below are T cell receptor beta chains from one sample, sequenced in a study of identical twins. In TCRdb, the 5' RACE reads were re-called with MiXCR into one record per CDR3 protein. The data contain 200,000 to 300,000 distinct CDR3 sequences, roughly 10% of them singletons. Sequencing was carried out using memory T cells sorted from blood. All receptors come from a man aged 45-65 years in good health. The conserved cysteine and the conserved F or W are not part of the CDR3 here. Each record gives: CDR3 length, J gene, V gene, D gene, CDR3 protein. The D gene is left open where the match is weak.

12	TRBJ2-7	TRBV10-3	TRBD1	AINDRGHSYEQY
11	TRBJ1-1	TRBV3-1	TRBD1	ASSPGGTTEAF
13	TRBJ1-1	TRBV28	NA	ASSNTPGDNTEAF
11	TRBJ2-2	TRBV6-2/TRBV6-3	NA	ASNTPNTGELF
15	TRBJ2-1	TRBV6-2/TRBV6-3	TRBD2	ASSYSVEGLAGYEQF
12	TRBJ2-7	TRBV5-1	NA	ASSLVATPYEQY
11	TRBJ1-1	TRBV10-3	TRBD1	AITGQPNTEAF
13	TRBJ2-4	TRBV24-1	TRBD2	ATSSGAAGGNIQY
15	TRBJ2-3	TRBV6-1	TRBD2	ASEGLAGGAASDTQY
10	TRBJ2-1	TRBV6-6	NA	ASSPALREQF